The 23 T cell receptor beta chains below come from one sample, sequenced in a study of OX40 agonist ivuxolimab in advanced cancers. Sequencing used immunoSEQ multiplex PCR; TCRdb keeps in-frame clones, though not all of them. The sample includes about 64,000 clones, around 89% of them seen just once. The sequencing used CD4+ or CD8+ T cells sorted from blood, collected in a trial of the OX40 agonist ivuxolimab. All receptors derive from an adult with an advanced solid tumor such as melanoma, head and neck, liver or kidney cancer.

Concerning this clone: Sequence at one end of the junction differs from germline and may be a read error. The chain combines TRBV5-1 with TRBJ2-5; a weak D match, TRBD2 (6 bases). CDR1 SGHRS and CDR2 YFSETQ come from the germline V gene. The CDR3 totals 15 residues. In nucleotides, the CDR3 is TGCGCCAGCAGCTTGGGTCGGGGGATCCAAGGGACCCAGTACTTC. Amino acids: CASSLGRGIQGTQYF.

This chain's CDR3 is CASSLGANTEAFF. The CDR3 nucleotides read TGCGCCAGCAGCTTGGGGGCCAACACTGAAGCTTTCTTT. The rearrangement joins TRBV5-1 to TRBJ1-1; no definite D call. Germline CDR1 reads SGHRS; CDR2 reads YFSETQ. The CDR3 has 13 residues. The V gene lost 0 bases and the J gene lost 2 bases, with 5 bases spanning the gap.

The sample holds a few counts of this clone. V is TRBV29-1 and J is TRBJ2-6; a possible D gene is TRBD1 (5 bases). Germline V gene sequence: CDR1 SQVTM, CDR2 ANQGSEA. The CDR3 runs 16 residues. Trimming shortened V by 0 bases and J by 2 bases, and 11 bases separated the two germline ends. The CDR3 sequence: CSVEDWLGPGANVLTF. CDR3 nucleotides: TGCAGCGTTGAAGATTGGCTGGGGCCTGGGGCCAACGTCCTGACTTTC.

The CDR3 bases are TGTGCCAGCAGCCAAGATAGGACCACAGATACGCAGTATTTT. Translated, it gives CASSQDRTTDTQYF. The chain combines TRBV4-2 with TRBJ2-3; no definite D call. V was shortened by 0 bases and J by 2 bases, with 6 bases between the two germline ends. Germline CDR1 is LGHNA and CDR2 is YNFKEQ. This CDR3 has 14 amino acids.

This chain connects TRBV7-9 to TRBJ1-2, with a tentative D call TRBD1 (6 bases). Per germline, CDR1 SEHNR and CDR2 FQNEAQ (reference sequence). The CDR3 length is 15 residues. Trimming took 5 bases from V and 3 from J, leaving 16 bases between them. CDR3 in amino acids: CASSPIPGQDYGYTF. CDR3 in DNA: TGTGCCAGCAGCCCTATTCCGGGACAAGACTATGGCTACACCTTC.

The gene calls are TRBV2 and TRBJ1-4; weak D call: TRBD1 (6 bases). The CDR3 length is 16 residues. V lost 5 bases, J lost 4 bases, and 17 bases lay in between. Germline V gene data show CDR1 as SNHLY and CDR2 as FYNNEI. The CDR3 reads CASSHPSDRINEKLFF. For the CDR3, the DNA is TGTGCCAGCAGTCATCCCTCGGACAGAATTAATGAAAAACTGTTTTTT.

CDR3 DNA sequence: TGTGCCAGCAGCTTAGCGCTAAAAAAGATCTCTGGAAACACCATATATTTT. Amino acids: CASSLALKKISGNTIYF. The chain carries TRBV7-9 and TRBJ1-3; D uncertain. CDR3 length: 17 residues. The germline V gene encodes CDR1 SEHNR and CDR2 FQNEAQ (reference sequence). Trimming pared 0 bases from V and 0 bases from J, leaving 12 bases between.

The CDR3 DNA follows: TGCGCCAGCAGCCAAGGGACTAGTCTAGAGACCCAGTACTTC. It translates to CASSQGTSLETQYF. This sequence joins TRBV4-1 and TRBJ2-5; TRBD2 matches at 7 bases. CDR1 and CDR2 from the germline V gene are MGHRA and YSYEKL. V gave up 1 base and J gave up 4 bases; unmatched junction bases: 3. CDR3 size: 14 residues.

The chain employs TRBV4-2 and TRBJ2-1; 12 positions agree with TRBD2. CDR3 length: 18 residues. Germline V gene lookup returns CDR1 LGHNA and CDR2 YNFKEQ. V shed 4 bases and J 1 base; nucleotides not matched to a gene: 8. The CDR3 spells CASSPGLAGPESYNEQFF. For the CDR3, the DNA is TGTGCCAGCAGCCCCGGACTAGCGGGACCGGAATCCTACAATGAGCAGTTCTTC.

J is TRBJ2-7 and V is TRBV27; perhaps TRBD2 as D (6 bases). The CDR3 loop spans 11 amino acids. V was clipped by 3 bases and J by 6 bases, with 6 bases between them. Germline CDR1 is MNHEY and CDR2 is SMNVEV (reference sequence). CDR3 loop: CASSFGGEQYF. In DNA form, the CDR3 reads TGTGCCAGCAGTTTCGGGGGCGAGCAGTACTTC.

CDR3 region: CASSIFGGGDGYTF. CDR3 sequence (DNA): TGTGCCAGTAGTATTTTCGGGGGAGGGGATGGCTACACCTTC. This chain links TRBV19 with TRBJ1-2, with D possibly being TRBD1 (5 bases). V lost 3 bases and J 6 bases, leaving 14 bases between the germline ends. Germline V CDR1 and CDR2: LNHDA, SQIVND (reference sequence). The CDR3 has 14 residues.

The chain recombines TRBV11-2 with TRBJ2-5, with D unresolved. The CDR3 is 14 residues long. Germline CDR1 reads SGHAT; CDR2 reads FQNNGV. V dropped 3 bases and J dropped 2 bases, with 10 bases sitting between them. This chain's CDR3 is CASSFTPSQETQYF. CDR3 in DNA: TGTGCCAGCAGCTTCACCCCCTCACAAGAGACCCAGTACTTC. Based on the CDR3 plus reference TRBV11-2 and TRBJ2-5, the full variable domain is EAGVAQSPRYKIIEKRQSVAFWCNPISGHATLYWYQQILGQGPKLLIQFQNNGVVDDSQLPKDRFSAERLKGVDSTLKIQPAKLEDSAVYLCASSFTPSQETQYFGPGTRLLVL.

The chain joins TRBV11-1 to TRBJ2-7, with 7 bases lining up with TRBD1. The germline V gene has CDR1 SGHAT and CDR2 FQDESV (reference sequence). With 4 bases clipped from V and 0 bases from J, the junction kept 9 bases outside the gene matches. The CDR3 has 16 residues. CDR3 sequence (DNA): TGTGCCAGCAGCTCAGACCCGGGACAGAGCTCCTACGAGCAGTACTTC. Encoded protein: CASSSDPGQSSYEQYF.

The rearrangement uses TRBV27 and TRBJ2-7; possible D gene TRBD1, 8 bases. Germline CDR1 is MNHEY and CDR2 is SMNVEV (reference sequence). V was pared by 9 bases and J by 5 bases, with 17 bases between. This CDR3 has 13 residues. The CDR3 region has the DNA TGTGCCAGTGGGGGAGGGACAGGCCACGAGCAGTACTTC. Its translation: CASGGGTGHEQYF.

Here the CDR3 DNA reads TGTGCCAGTAGTATGGAAAATGAGCAGTTCTTC. Translation: CASSMENEQFF. V usage is TRBV19 and J usage is TRBJ2-1; D uncertain. This CDR3 comprises 11 residues. Trimming took 3 bases from V and 7 from J, leaving 4 bases between them. Germline CDR1 is LNHDA and CDR2 is SQIVND (reference sequence).

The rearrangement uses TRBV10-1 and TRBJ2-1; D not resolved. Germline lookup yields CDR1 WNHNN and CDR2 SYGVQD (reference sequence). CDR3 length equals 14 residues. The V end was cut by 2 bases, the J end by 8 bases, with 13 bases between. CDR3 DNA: TGCGCCAGCAGTGAGGACCGGCCGCACGATGAGCAGTTCTTC. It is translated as CASSEDRPHDEQFF.

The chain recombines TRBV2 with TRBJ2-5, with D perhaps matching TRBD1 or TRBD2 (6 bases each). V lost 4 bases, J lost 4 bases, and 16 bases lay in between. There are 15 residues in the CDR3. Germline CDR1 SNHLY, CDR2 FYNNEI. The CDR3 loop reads CASSAVGGLTETQYF. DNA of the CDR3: TGTGCCAGCAGTGCCGTGGGGGGCCTCACAGAGACCCAGTACTTC.

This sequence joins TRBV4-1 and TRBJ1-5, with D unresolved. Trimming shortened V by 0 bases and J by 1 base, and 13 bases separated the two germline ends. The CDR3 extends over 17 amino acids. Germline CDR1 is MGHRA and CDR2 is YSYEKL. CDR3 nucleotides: TGCGCCAGCAGCCAAGACGGGTTTGGGCCAAGCAATCAGCCCCAGCATTTT. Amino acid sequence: CASSQDGFGPSNQPQHF.

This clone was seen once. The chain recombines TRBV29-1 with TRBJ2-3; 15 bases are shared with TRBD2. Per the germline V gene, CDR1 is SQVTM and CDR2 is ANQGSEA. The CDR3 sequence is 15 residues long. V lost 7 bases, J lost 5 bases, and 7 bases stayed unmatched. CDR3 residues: CSARTSGGVLDTQYF. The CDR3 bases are TGCAGCGCTAGGACTAGCGGGGGGGTGTTAGATACGCAGTATTTT.

The CDR3 sequence is CASSEVGEGNEQFF. For the CDR3, the DNA is TGTGCCAGCAGTGAAGTGGGGGAGGGCAATGAGCAGTTCTTC. V gene TRBV2 combines with J gene TRBJ2-1; 7 bases align to TRBD2. This CDR3 spans 14 amino acids. The germline CDR1 and CDR2 sequences are SNHLY and FYNNEI. With 1 base clipped from V and 6 bases from J, the junction kept 3 bases outside the gene matches.

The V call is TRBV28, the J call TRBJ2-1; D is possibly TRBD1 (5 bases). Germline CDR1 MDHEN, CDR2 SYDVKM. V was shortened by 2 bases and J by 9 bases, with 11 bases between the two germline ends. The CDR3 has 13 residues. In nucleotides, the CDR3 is TGTGCCAGCAGTTTACCCCTTAGGGGTGAGCAGTTCTTC. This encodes CASSLPLRGEQFF.

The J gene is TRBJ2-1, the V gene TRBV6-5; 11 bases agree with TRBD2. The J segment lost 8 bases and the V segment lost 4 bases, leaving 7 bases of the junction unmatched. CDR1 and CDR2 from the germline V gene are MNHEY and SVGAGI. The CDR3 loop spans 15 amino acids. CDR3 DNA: TGTGCCAGCAGTTCTAGACTAGCGGGAATGCATGAGCAGTTCTTC. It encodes CASSSRLAGMHEQFF.

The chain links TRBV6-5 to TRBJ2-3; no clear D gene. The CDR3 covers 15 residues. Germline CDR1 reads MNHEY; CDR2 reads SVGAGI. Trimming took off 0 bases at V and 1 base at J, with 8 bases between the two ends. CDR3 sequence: CASSYSPLGTDTQYF. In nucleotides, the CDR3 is TGTGCCAGCAGTTACTCGCCATTAGGCACAGATACGCAGTATTTT.